What follows describes a single T cell receptor beta chain. Its antigen specificity is not known. No base quality information exists; no much larger clone differs at one position. Other DNA sequences within the sample encode an identical CDR3. The donors were healthy, HIV-negative adults who had no recently reported acute infections or vaccinations. All donors were Caucasian adults living in Nashville, Tennessee, USA. CD4+ T cells were enriched by magnetic negative selection, after which naive cells were positively selected on CD45RA and the negative fraction was taken as the memory subset. Blood was obtained by leukapheresis, after which PBMCs were separated by Ficoll-Histopaque density gradient centrifugation and cryopreserved in liquid nitrogen vapor phase. Analytical flow cytometry was used to check the purity and quantity of each magnetically sorted T cell population. Genomic DNA was isolated from each sorted fraction and quantified by UV absorbance on a Nanodrop 2000c.

Per the germline V gene, MDHEN is the CDR1 and SYDVKM is the CDR2. Trimming costs V 2 bases and J 0 bases, and their ends lie 5 bases apart. Its CDR3 holds 14 amino acids, cysteine through phenylalanine. The CDR3 DNA has 42 bases and is translated from base 1. This entry is derived from a study of shared clonotypes between healthy human individuals (dated by TCRdb to 2019 to 2021). The study in broad terms: The cohort comprised two women and three men aged 18 to 49 years. For each donor, CD4 naive and CD4 memory were each given three plates, CD8 naive was given two plates, and CD8 memory was given one plate. To estimate repertoire size and how much clonotype sharing occurs between individuals, the study deeply sequenced the blood TCR repertoires of 5 or 6 healthy adults. Different laboratories and diverse techniques were used to prepare libraries and sequence TCR repertoires, to increase sequencing depth and limit assay-specific biases. Leukapheresis yielded between about 0.94 and 8.9 billion PBMCs per donor.

The investigation overall reported the following: Pairwise subsampling indicated that sequencing depth was expected to affect the degree of clonotype sharing among donors. Compared with non-shared clonotypes, the clonotypes found in all four sorted-subset donors had higher generation probabilities. Sharing across several donors was observed for about 4.8% of naive CD4, over 3% of naive CD8, 2% to 2.5% of memory CD4, and about 0.4% of memory CD8 clonotypes. Because the study included only a small number of donors, the genetic and exposure-history diversity represented was limited. Naive subsets generally had larger estimated clonotype richness than memory subsets. Incomplete sequencing was indicated by rarefaction of sorted-subset datasets, despite the large sequencing depth. Sampling was restricted to blood, and TCR repertoires in tissue are likely to differ from TCR repertoires in blood.

TCR CDR3 regions were amplified from genomic DNA by multiplex PCR using the deep immunoSEQ assay. Extracted genomic DNA from each cell subset was distributed evenly across all wells of several immunoSEQ 96-well plates, and each plate was treated as a replicate. For sorted subsets, each replicate PCR was loaded with roughly 190 ng genomic DNA, equivalent to some 31,000 T cell genomes. Purified libraries were quantified with a Qubit 3.0 fluorometer, sized on a Bioanalyzer 2100, and re-quantified with the KAPA Library Quantification kit. Every immunoSEQ 96-well plate was sequenced on a separate single-read 150-cycle Illumina NextSeq 550 flow cell. In the authors' own workflow: The immunoSEQ output contained only junctional sequences without quality scores, so filtering could not match that applied to full-length reads. To assign V/J genes and CDR3, sequences were annotated using PyIR, a Python wrapper for IgBLAST v1.9, with IMGT germline references. Reads were removed for weak V/J assignments (E-value above 1e-6), missing CDR3, stop codons, out-of-frame junctions, or ambiguous translated residues. V3J clonotypes were defined as sequences sharing an identical inferred V gene, J gene, and CDR3 amino acid sequence. The percentage overlap between two repertoires was calculated by dividing the number of shared unique clonotypes by the size of the smaller repertoire. Repertoire richness was assessed with RTK rarefaction, the Chao1 estimator, and Recon v2.1 estimates of unobserved clonotypes. OLGA was used to compute generation probabilities for all TCRbeta clonotypes that the gDNA method yielded from a handful of donors. TCRdb limited this immuneACCESS table to in-frame rearrangements with V and J called. A share of clones is missing; checked studies link under half to unresolved V genes, and the rest is unexplained. V, J and clone size derive from that table, while D and trimming were established from the DNA sequence. The sample yields about 2.3 million clones; about nine tenths were counted once. Jointly, the top ten make up around 0.35% of the sample.

Sequenced sample: naive CD4+ T cells from PBMCs. The sample's cell subset or site label, in plain terms: CD45RA+ positively selected. The chain is encoded by TRBV28 joined to TRBJ1-5; the D gene identity is not certain. The TCR originated in a man aged 18 to 29 in good health. Some clones in this sample may be carry-over from other donors' samples. The CDR3 protein: CASSLAYSNQPQHF. Read as DNA, the sequence is TGTGCCAGCAGTTTAGCTTATAGCAATCAGCCCCAGCATTTT.